The 20 T cell receptor beta chains reported below all come from one sample, sequenced in a study of tumor-infiltrating lymphocytes in primary liver carcinoma. Out of unsorted whole blood came the blood RNA, and germline DNA was extracted as well. With a constant-region primer, TCR beta cDNA was made from approximately 520 ng of total RNA. Each TCR beta library was derived from three nested multiplex PCR rounds that employed slightly modified ARM-PCR. The two initial PCR rounds, approximately 10 cycles each, used TRBV1-TRBV30 forward and C-beta reverse primers. TCRdb reanalysed the multiplex PCR reads using MiXCR and keeps one entry per CDR3 protein. This sample carries approximately 330,000 distinct CDR3 sequences, less than 75% of them seen once, and the ten largest clones take about 6.1%. Sequencing used peripheral blood. The receptors were gathered from a man aged 40-55 years with primary liver carcinoma and hepatitis B virus infection.

Details on this clonotype: This may come from a read error, since a much larger clone is one base off. V is TRBV4-3 and J is TRBJ2-1; D tentatively reads TRBD1 or TRBD2 (6 bases each). V was shortened by 3 bases and J by 0 bases, with 12 bases between the two germline ends. Germline CDR1 reads LGHNA; CDR2 reads YSLEER. The CDR3 consists of 16 residues. This chain's CDR3 is CASSHIGGSSYNEQFF. The CDR3 DNA follows: TGCGCCAGCAGCCACATAGGGGGGAGCTCCTACAATGAGCAGTTCTTC.

Of note for this clonotype: A read error is possible here, since a much larger clone lies one base away. The chain joins TRBV12-3 or TRBV12-4 to TRBJ2-1, with D maybe TRBD2 (5 bases). The CDR3 sequence is 14 residues long. CDR3 DNA sequence: TGTGCCAACAGTTTAAGCGGAGAGAACAATGAGCAGTTCTTC. Protein product: CANSLSGENNEQFF.

Details on this clonotype: One junction end disagrees with the germline gene, perhaps due to a read error. V is TRBV5-1 and J is TRBJ2-7; D may be TRBD1 or TRBD2 (6 bases each). This CDR3 comprises 15 residues. Germline lookup yields CDR1 SGHRS and CDR2 YFSETQ. Here the CDR3 reads CARSLAGGGTYEQYF. Written as DNA, the CDR3 is TGCGCCAGAAGCTTGGCCGGAGGGGGTACCTACGAGCAGTACTTC. Full variable domain (remainder filled in from reference TRBV5-1 and TRBJ2-7): KAGVTQTPRYLIKTRGQQVTLSCSPISGHRSVSWYQQTPGQGLQFLFEYFSETQRNKGNFPGRFSGRQFSNSRSEMNVSTLELGDSALYLCARSLAGGGTYEQYFGPGTRLTVT.

In DNA form, the CDR3 reads TGTGCCAGCATCCTGACAGGGGGGCAAGAGACCCAGTACTTC. Amino acid sequence: CASILTGGQETQYF. This chain links TRBV7-8 with TRBJ2-5; 9 bases match TRBD1. V dropped 7 bases and J dropped 2; count of bases not matched to a gene: 5. The CDR3 has 14 residues. The germline gives CDR1 SGHVS, CDR2 FQNEAQ.

With regard to this clonotype: The conserved phenylalanine or tryptophan normally closing the CDR3 is absent here, so this likely arose from a read error. The genes are TRBV4-2 and TRBJ2-7, with 8 bases aligning to TRBD1. This CDR3 region has 15 residues. Germline V gene lookup returns CDR1 LGHNA and CDR2 YNFKEQ. CDR3 amino acids: CPSGQDRTGPYEQYL. The CDR3 bases are TGTCCCAGCGGCCAAGATCGGACAGGGCCGTACGAGCAGTACCTC.

This clonotype was found many times. The chain carries TRBV6-5 and TRBJ2-3; D uncertain. Trimming stripped 0 bases from V and 6 bases from J, with 7 bases between. The CDR3 has 13 amino acids. The V gene's germline CDR1 is MNHEY and CDR2 SVGAGI. CDR3 nucleotide sequence: TGTGCCAGCAGTTACTCGTACTCGGATACGCAGTATTTT. Its protein product is CASSYSYSDTQYF.

This clonotype was detected a few times. This chain uses TRBV6-2 or TRBV6-3 with TRBJ1-5; D unclear. In germline, CDR1 is MNHEY, CDR2 SVGEGT. CDR3 length: 12 amino acids. V was clipped by 8 bases and J by 9 bases, with 14 bases between them. The CDR3, as DNA: TGTGCCAGCCGATACTTCGGGCGGCCCCAGCATTTT. Translation gives CASRYFGRPQHF.

Points on this clonotype: A much larger clonotype is one base distant, so this may be a read error. The chain employs TRBV6-1 and TRBJ2-7; 9 nucleotides line up with TRBD1. Germline CDR1 reads MNHNS; CDR2 reads SASEGT. CDR3 length equals 13 residues. Trimming cost V 7 bases and J 3 bases; bases outside gene matches: 4. The CDR3 is CASNWDRDYEQYF. The CDR3 DNA is TGTGCCAGCAACTGGGACAGGGACTACGAGCAGTACTTC.

Concerning this clonotype itself: Germline and junction disagree at one end, which may indicate a read error. V and J are TRBV11-2 and TRBJ2-5, with D hard to call. This CDR3 comprises 13 residues. Germline V gene sequence: CDR1 SGHAT, CDR2 FQNNGV. DNA for the CDR3: TGTGCCAGCAGCTTTTCTTCGCGAGAGACCCAATACTTC. This codes for CASSFSSRETQYF.

This clonotype was observed many times. V usage is TRBV11-1 and J usage is TRBJ2-1; 7 positions agree with TRBD1. CDR1 SGHAT and CDR2 FQDESV come from the germline V gene (reference sequence). V shed 5 bases and J 6 bases; nucleotides not matched to a gene: 4. This CDR3 spans 13 amino acids. DNA for the CDR3: TGTGCCAGCAGCCAAGGGACAGCCAATGAGCAGTTCTTC. It encodes CASSQGTANEQFF.

This clonotype was seen once. The CDR3 carries no conserved terminal phenylalanine or tryptophan, so it likely arises from a read error. This rearrangement joins TRBV12-3 or TRBV12-4 to TRBJ2-5; 7 positions agree with TRBD2. The CDR3 loop spans 16 amino acids. This CDR3 reads CAISLGGSGDAEAQYI. In DNA form, the CDR3 reads TGTGCCATCAGTCTCGGTGGGAGCGGGGACGCTGAGGCCCAGTACATC.

As to this clonotype: The junction departs from the called germline gene at one end, perhaps through a read error. J is TRBJ1-4 and V is TRBV6-2 or TRBV6-3, with D perhaps TRBD1 (6 bases). The length of the CDR3 is 16 residues. CDR1 and CDR2 (germline): MNHEY, SVGEGT. In nucleotides, the CDR3 is TGTGCCAGCATTTACTTGTGGCAGAGGGGGAATGAAAAACTGTTTTTT. The encoded protein is CASIYLWQRGNEKLFF.

This chain joins TRBV29-1 and TRBJ1-3, with D hard to call. V lost 1 base to trimming and J lost 2 bases, with 3 bases between them. The germline V gene has CDR1 SQVTM and CDR2 ANQGSEA. This CDR3 spans 12 amino acids. The DNA of the CDR3 is TGCAGCGTTGAAGGGACTGGAAACACCATATATTTT. Its protein product is CSVEGTGNTIYF.

This clonotype was detected many times. This chain uses TRBV6-1 with TRBJ2-4; the D gene is possibly TRBD1 (5 bases). The V end was cut by 2 bases, the J end by 6 bases, with 11 bases between. The CDR3 length is 14 residues. From germline, CDR1 is MNHNS and CDR2 SASEGT. This chain's CDR3 is CASSEIGAANIQYF. Here the CDR3 DNA reads TGTGCCAGCAGTGAAATAGGGGCGGCAAACATTCAGTACTTC.

J is TRBJ1-2 and V is TRBV11-2; no clear D gene. Trimming cost V 5 bases and J 7 bases, with 14 bases left between them. Germline CDR1 SGHAT, CDR2 FQNNGV. This CDR3 contains 13 residues. Here the CDR3 reads CASSIDMDSGYTF. In nucleotides, the CDR3 is TGTGCCAGCAGCATTGATATGGACTCTGGCTACACCTTC.

Regarding this clonotype: A much larger clone differs from this one at a single base, so this may be a read error. The V call is TRBV7-8, the J call TRBJ2-2, with a tentative D call TRBD2 (6 bases). The V and J ends lost 2 bases and 5 bases respectively, with 12 bases between them. The CDR3 spans 15 residues. In germline, CDR1 is SGHVS, CDR2 FQNEAQ. The CDR3 spells CASSLNAGSTGELFF. Written as DNA, the CDR3 is TGTGCCAGCAGCTTAAATGCGGGATCTACCGGGGAGCTGTTTTTT. The entire variable domain, with the rest obtained from reference TRBV7-8 and TRBJ2-2, is as follows: GAGVSQSPRYKVAKRGQDVALRCDPISGHVSLFWYQQALGQGPEFLTYFQNEAQLDKSGLPSDRFFAERPEGSVSTLKIQRTQQEDSAVYLCASSLNAGSTGELFFGEGSRLTVL.

The sample holds many counts of this clonotype. This chain uses TRBV12-3 or TRBV12-4 with TRBJ2-4, with 9 bases aligning to TRBD1. V was pared by 4 bases and J by 2 bases, with 9 bases of the junction left unmatched. CDR3 length equals 17 residues. The CDR3 loop reads CASSSPGTGYTKNIQYF. Here the CDR3 DNA reads TGTGCCAGCAGTTCCCCCGGGACAGGGTATACCAAAAACATTCAGTACTTC.

Concerning this clonotype: The junction does not match germline at one end; this may be a read error. V gene TRBV4-1 combines with J gene TRBJ2-2; D might be TRBD2 (5 bases). Germline V lookup: CDR1 MGHRA, CDR2 YSYEKL. The length of the CDR3 is 16 residues. The CDR3 nucleotides read TGCGCCATCAGCCAAGATTTAGCGTCCCGCACCGGGGAGCTGTTTTTT. It is translated as CAISQDLASRTGELFF.

The J gene is TRBJ2-5, the V gene TRBV11-1; possible D gene TRBD1, 6 bases. Deletions cut 6 bases from V and 7 bases from J, with 18 bases between. This CDR3 has 14 amino acids. Germline lookup yields CDR1 SGHAT and CDR2 FQDESV (reference sequence). CDR3 in amino acids: CASSGHVGAGTQYF. The CDR3 nucleotides read TGTGCCAGCAGTGGACATGTGGGGGCGGGGACCCAGTACTTC.

This clonotype was detected only once. V usage is TRBV2 and J usage is TRBJ2-7; 7 bases line up with TRBD2. Per germline, CDR1 SNHLY and CDR2 FYNNEI. The CDR3 sequence is 16 residues long. J gave up 3 bases and V 5 bases, and 13 bases lay outside the gene matches. CDR3 nucleotide sequence: TGTGCCAGCAGTAGACTAGCCCCTACGTTGGGCTACGAGCAGTACTTC. It encodes CASSRLAPTLGYEQYF.